The clone carrying this TCR beta chain appeared a few times. This record comes from a study of blood T cell repertoires in COVID-19. Study-wide context: From the United States, Italy and Spain came samples of acute and convalescent COVID-19.

V was cut by 5 bases and J by 3 bases, with 11 bases left in between. The CDR3 sequence is 14 residues long. Per germline, CDR1 SEHNR and CDR2 FQNEAQ (reference sequence). As originally analysed: Reference gene primers were amplified, and this amplification served to estimate nucleated cell counts. Clones were sequenced by immunoSEQ multiplex PCR, and TCRdb holds only the in-frame ones, with some missing. V and J calls and clone size come straight from that table; D and trimming were deduced from the DNA. The table includes 250,000 to 300,000 clones, 75% to 95% detected once. Participants spanned ages about 18 to 95 years and resided in around 25 US areas. Donors of Cohort 3 who recovered were those that had two negative PCRs, clearance, or symptom resolution.

The genes are TRBV7-9 and TRBJ1-5; D is perhaps TRBD1 (5 bases). The specimen was PBMCs or T cells enriched from blood (not recorded which). The clonotype comes from a woman in her thirties who had recovered from COVID-19. CDR3 protein: CASSGEGANQPQHF. The CDR3 nucleotides read TGTGCCAGCAGCGGAGAAGGGGCCAATCAGCCCCAGCATTTT.